This T cell receptor (beta chain) was found in a study of Ad26.COV2.S vaccination and SARS-CoV-2 variants. At the level of the study: Doses of Ad26.COV2.S were injected into muscle once or twice, 56 days apart.

This sample's treatment: roughly 20 received Ad26.COV2.S at low or high dose, single or two shots; a few received placebo; per-sample allocation not given. All samples were drawn on day 63, counting from the first vaccine or placebo injection. Cohort 1b enrolled adults aged 18-55 years in Boston. CDR1 is GTSNPN, CDR2 SVGIG, per germline (reference sequence). The CDR3 loop spans 13 amino acids. V was clipped by 1 base and J by 7 bases, with 8 bases between them. Comments on this clone: The antigen is undetermined.

Whole-study results and caveats: Analyses that measured TCR breadth and depth may have underestimated total T cell responses.

Using immunoSEQ multiplex PCR, the repertoire was profiled, and TCRdb retains in-frame clones only, with some absent. The sample yields around 400,000 clones, 89% seen once. The receptor was derived from a person between 18 and 59 years old who received the Ad26.COV2.S COVID-19 vaccine or a placebo. V and J are TRBV30 and TRBJ1-6; D is unclear. The material was peripheral blood, obtained in a trial of Ad26.COV2.S vaccine versus placebo. Written as DNA, the CDR3 is TGTGCCTGGAGTGGGCAGTTGAATTCACCCCTCCACTTT. It translates to CAWSGQLNSPLHF.